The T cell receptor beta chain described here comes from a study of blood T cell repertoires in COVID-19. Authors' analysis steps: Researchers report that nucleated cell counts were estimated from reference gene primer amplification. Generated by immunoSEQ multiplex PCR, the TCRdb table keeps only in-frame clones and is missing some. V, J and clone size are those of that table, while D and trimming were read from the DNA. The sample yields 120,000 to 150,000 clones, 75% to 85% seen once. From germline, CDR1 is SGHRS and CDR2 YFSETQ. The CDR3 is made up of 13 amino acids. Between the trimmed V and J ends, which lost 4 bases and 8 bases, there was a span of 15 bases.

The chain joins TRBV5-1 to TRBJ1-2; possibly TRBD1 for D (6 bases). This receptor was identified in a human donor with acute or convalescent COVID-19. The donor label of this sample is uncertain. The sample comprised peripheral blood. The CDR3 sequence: CASSGIQGGGYTF. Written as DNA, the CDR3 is TGCGCCAGCAGCGGGATACAGGGTGGCGGCTACACCTTC.